The following is a TCR beta chain sequence with its context. What it binds is not known. Full-length variable regions came from constant-region reverse primers plus semi-nested Nested Universal Primer A PCR. From the 5' RACE reads, TCRdb called clonotypes with MiXCR, one entry per CDR3 protein. The sample carries about 46,000 distinct CDR3 sequences, around 26% recorded once. Looked up from germline, CDR1 is DFQATT and CDR2 is SNEGSKA (reference sequence). The CDR3 extends over 18 amino acids. Whole-study findings and limits: Tumor memory CD4+ T cell TCR gene usage was found to cluster with blood and lymph node memory CD4+ cells and with lymph node naive CD4+ cells.

The sequence was collected from a female donor with breast cancer. The chain couples TRBV20-1 to TRBJ2-1; 13 nucleotides line up with TRBD2. Sequenced: naive CD4+ T cells sorted from blood. The subset: naive CD4+ T cells, CD4+CD45RA+CD25-. Written as DNA, the CDR3 is TGCAGGGCGGACCCGGGACTAGCGGGAACCAGCTCCTACAATGAGCAGTTCTTC. Translation gives CRADPGLAGTSSYNEQFF.